This TCR beta chain stems from a study of cytomegalovirus exposure and HLA in healthy donors. This CDR3 contains 14 residues. Germline CDR1 and CDR2: MDHEN and SYDVKM. V lost 6 bases to trimming and J lost 6 bases; unmatched junction nucleotides: 10. 60 Vbeta and 13 Jbeta primers were used in PCR. Method: immunoSEQ multiplex PCR; TCRdb's copy keeps in-frame clones and lacks some. In the table there are around 150,000 clones, about 82% of which are singletons. This receptor was identified in a woman in her 30s in good health and CMV-seropositive. V and J are TRBV28 and TRBJ1-2; 7 nucleotides match TRBD1. Sequencing was performed on PBMCs. CDR3 in DNA: TGTGCCAGCAGCCCCCTCCAGGGGGAGAATGGCTACACCTTC. Translating gives CASSPLQGENGYTF.